This TCR beta chain stems from a study of blood T cells in healthy people across ages (dated by TCRdb to the mid-2010s). Concerning the study at large: In model experiments, template switching captured roughly one uniquely barcoded TCR beta cDNA molecule for every two T cells. The donors were divided into four age groups: young (average about 15 years), middle-aged (about 40), aged (roughly 66) and long-lived (roughly 82). The study measured age-related changes in TCR beta repertoire diversity using deep sequencing normalized with unique cDNA molecular identifiers. The study analyzed two additional independent replicas of 1 million unique cDNA reads from the same blood draw for two donors, one aged 18 to 30 and one aged 80 or older.

Library creation used 5' RACE. The sequencer listed for this sample is Illumina HiSeq 2500. A second roughly 7 to 12 cycle PCR used a sample-barcoded 5' primer and a J-beta primer mix. A unique molecular identifier was introduced onto each TCR beta cDNA molecule by a template-switch 5' adaptor carrying 12 random nucleotides. Each sample yielded at least 3 million CDR3-containing paired-end reads. The Mint cDNA synthesis kit, primed by a TRBC-specific oligonucleotide, was used to synthesize first-strand cDNA from all RNA. All cDNA was treated with uracil-DNA glycosylase and then went through a first 18-cycle PCR with the universal primers M1SS and BC2_uni_R. The original methods were these. For normalization, 1 million high-quality reads were randomly selected from each sample, with every read carrying a distinct molecular identifier. Reads sharing molecular identifiers were discarded rather than binned into consensus sequences. MiTCR, run with a Q25 quality threshold and the strictest error-elimination algorithm, handled CDR3 identification, clonotype clustering and error correction. A nonparametric unseen species model with Euler transformation was used to estimate lower-bound total TCR beta diversity. The raw public reads went through TCRdb reprocessing: fastp at Q25, MiXCR clone calling, in-frame beta chains kept. Each entry is one CDR3 protein sequence, shown with its most common DNA and genes. In this record, the V and J calls reflect TCRdb's handling and not the investigators' own analysis. Here the sample has 800,000 to 1,300,000 distinct CDR3 sequences; roughly a quarter occur a single time. Approximately 0.75% of the sample is taken by the ten largest.

Systemically healthy Caucasian individuals from Russia, some 36 in total and aged roughly 6 to 100 years, were included as donors. Each donor gave 9.5 to 10 milliliters of peripheral blood, drawn into EDTA-treated Vacutainer tubes. Ficoll-Paque density-gradient centrifugation was used to isolate PBMCs, with at least 7 million obtained per sample. Trizol reagent was used to extract total RNA from PBMCs, with at least 5 micrograms per sample. Naive CD45RAhigh/CD27high T cell percentages were measured by flow cytometry on a PBMC aliquot from every donor. Overall study outcomes, separate from this receptor: Compared with the aged group, more naive CD4+ T cells, fewer expanded clones and increased TCR diversity were shown by the long-lived group, suggesting age selection. Since profiling was done on bulk unsorted PBMCs, naive and antigen-experienced compartments could not be conclusively compared. Observed TCR beta diversity correlated strongly with the percentage of naive T cells measured by flow cytometry. Estimates of total diversity from one million sequenced T cells were regarded as lower bounds and underestimates. Observed TCR beta diversity per million T cells fell roughly linearly with age, and a significant reduction was already apparent by age around 44. Because donor CMV infection status was unknown, age-related changes in expanded clonotypes were potentially confounded.

This clonotype has a handful of counts. The antigen it recognizes is unknown. Base qualities are not recorded, but no much larger clone differs from it by a single base. The CDR1 and CDR2 encoded by the germline V gene are SGHVS and FNYEAQ. The CDR3, from cysteine to phenylalanine, totals 16 residues. CDR3 DNA only is kept here, 48 bases in frame from base 1. The same specimen was also included in a second study, on T cells of mothers and their children. The second paper states: Nine systemically healthy Caucasian individuals, comprising three mothers and their six children, were included as donors. cDNA synthesis consumed the entire amount of extracted RNA, loaded at 1.5 ug RNA in each 15 ul reaction. In the second PCR, sample barcodes and 2-4 random nucleotides were introduced via the M1S primer. More than 9 million TCR beta CDR3 reads were obtained from each mother, and several million reads were obtained from each child. TCR recombination output is similarly shaped by thymic selection in related and unrelated pairs, with a minor effect exerted by inherited differences. Related mother-child pairs always showed normalized repertoire overlap that was slightly higher than in unrelated mother-child pairs, though the difference was never significant. Persistent microchimeric T cell clones were not detected, at a sensitivity of approximately 98 clones per million clonotypes. In the study, deep NGS was used to compare the TCR beta repertoires of mothers and children, and features distinguishing related mother-child pairs from unrelated individuals were sought. On average, the children were about 10 +/- 4 years old, while the mothers were about 37 +/- 4 years old. After adapter ligation with NEBNext reagents, the libraries were sequenced on Illumina HiSeq 2000 with 100+100 nt paired-end reads. To prevent cross-contamination, the mother and child libraries were prepared a month apart and were sequenced in separate runs. Each donor had between 500,000 and 2,000,000 distinct TCR beta clonotypes identified. Naive TCR beta clonotypes were estimated from low-frequency clonotypes matched to each donor's FACS-determined naive share, without sorting.

Sample: blood. The sequence joins TRBV7-6 to TRBJ2-5; D gene: possibly TRBD2, on 6 matching bases. The J call may be incorrect, as the DNA end agrees better with TRBJ2-1. This receptor was identified in a girl aged 2 to 9 in good health. The nucleotide sequence reads as follows: TGTGCCAGCAGCTTTCGGGACTCCCCAGCCTACAATGAGCAGTTCTTC. This gives the protein CASSFRDSPAYNEQFF.